This record looks at one TCR beta chain sequence and its context. Some clones are missing from TCRdb's copy, which holds only in-frame ones; the method was immunoSEQ multiplex PCR. The sample comprises about 79,000 clones, 86% of which are singletons, and 0.8% to 1% rests with the top ten. The data belong to a study of OX40 agonist ivuxolimab in advanced cancers. Across the whole study: A mean age of roughly 60 years, range about 20 to 90, was recorded, and under 85% were male.

V was clipped by 8 bases and J by 10 bases, with 21 bases between them. The CDR3 consists of 14 residues. The germline CDR1 and CDR2 sequences are WSHSY and SAAADI. The sequence was collected from an adult with an advanced solid tumor such as melanoma, head and neck, liver or kidney cancer. Specimen: CD4+ or CD8+ T cells sorted from blood, collected in a trial of the OX40 agonist ivuxolimab. J is TRBJ1-5 and V is TRBV10-2, with a tentative D call TRBD1 (5 bases). Here the CDR3 reads CASRPGTVISPQHF. The CDR3 nucleotides are TGCGCCAGCCGTCCCGGGACTGTCATCAGCCCCCAGCATTTT.